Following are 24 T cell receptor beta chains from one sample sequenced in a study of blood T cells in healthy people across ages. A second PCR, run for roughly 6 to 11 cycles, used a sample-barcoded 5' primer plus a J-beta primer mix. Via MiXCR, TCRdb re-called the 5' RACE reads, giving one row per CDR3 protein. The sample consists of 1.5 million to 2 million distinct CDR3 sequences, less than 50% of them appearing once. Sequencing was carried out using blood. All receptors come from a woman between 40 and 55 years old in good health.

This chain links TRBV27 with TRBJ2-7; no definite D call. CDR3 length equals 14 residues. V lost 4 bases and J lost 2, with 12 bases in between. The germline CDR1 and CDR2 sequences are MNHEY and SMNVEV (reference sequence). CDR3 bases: TGTGCCAGCAGTTCTTCCCGGTGGGCCTACGAGCAGTACTTC. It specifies CASSSSRWAYEQYF.

CDR3 amino acids: CASSSAKAGANVLTF. The CDR3 DNA is TGTGCCAGCAGCTCGGCGAAAGCTGGGGCCAACGTCCTGACTTTC. The V and J genes are TRBV7-6 and TRBJ2-6; D unclear. Germline V CDR1 and CDR2: SGHVS, FNYEAQ. The V gene lost 4 bases and the J gene lost 2 bases, with 9 bases spanning the gap. The CDR3 loop spans 15 amino acids.

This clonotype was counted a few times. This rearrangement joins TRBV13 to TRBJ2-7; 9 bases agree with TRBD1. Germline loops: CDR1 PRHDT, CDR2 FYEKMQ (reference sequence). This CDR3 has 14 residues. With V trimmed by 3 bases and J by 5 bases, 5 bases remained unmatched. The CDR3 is CASSLIWDRDEQYF. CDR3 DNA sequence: TGTGCCAGCAGCTTGATTTGGGACAGGGACGAGCAGTACTTC.

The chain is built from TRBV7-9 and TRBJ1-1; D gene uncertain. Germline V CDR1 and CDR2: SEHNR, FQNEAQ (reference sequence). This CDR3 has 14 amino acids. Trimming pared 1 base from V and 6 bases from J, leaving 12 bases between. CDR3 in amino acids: CASSLVNGAAEAFF. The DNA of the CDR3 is TGTGCCAGCAGCTTAGTTAATGGTGCGGCTGAAGCTTTCTTT.

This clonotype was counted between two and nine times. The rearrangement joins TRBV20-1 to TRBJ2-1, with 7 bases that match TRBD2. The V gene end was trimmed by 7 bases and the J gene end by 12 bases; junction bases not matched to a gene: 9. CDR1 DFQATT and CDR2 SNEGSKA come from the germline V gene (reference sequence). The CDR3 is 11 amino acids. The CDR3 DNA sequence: TGCAGTGTTGCTAGCGGCCTATTGCAGTTCTTC. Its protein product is CSVASGLLQFF.

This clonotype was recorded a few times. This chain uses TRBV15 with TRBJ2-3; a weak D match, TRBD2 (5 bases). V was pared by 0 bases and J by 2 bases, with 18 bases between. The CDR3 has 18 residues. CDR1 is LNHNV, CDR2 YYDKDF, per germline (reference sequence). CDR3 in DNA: TGTGCCACCAGCAGAGATACATCTACCGGGGAGATCACAGATACGCAGTATTTT. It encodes CATSRDTSTGEITDTQYF.

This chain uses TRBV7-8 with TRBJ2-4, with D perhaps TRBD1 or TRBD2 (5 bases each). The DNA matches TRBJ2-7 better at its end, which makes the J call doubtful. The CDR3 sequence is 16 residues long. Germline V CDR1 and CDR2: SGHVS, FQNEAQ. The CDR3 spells CASSGIGTDRPDEQYF. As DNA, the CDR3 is TGTGCCAGCAGCGGGATAGGGACGGATCGACCCGACGAGCAGTACTTC.

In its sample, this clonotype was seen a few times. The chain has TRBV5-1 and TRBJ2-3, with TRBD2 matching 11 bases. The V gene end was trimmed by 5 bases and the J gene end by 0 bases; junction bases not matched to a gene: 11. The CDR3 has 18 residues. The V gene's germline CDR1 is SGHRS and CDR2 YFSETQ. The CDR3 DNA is TGCGCCAGCAGTTTCCTCGGGACTAGCGGAACTAGCACAGATACGCAGTATTTT. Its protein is CASSFLGTSGTSTDTQYF.

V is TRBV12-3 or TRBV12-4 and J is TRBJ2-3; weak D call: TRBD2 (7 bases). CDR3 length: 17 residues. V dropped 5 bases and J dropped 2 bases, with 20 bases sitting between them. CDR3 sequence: CASSGGLRGEFTDTQYF. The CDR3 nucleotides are TGTGCCAGCAGTGGGGGCTTACGGGGGGAATTCACAGATACGCAGTATTTT.

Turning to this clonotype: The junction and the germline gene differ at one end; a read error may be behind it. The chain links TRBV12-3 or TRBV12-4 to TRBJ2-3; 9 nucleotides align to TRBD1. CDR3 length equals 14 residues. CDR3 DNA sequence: TGTGCCAGCAGTTTAACAGGGGGCACAGGTACGCAGTATTTT. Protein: CASSLTGGTGTQYF.

CDR3 in amino acids: CASSQDLGTLSGEQYF. CDR3 coding DNA: TGTGCCAGCAGCCAAGATTTAGGCACTCTAAGTGGAGAGCAGTACTTC. The genes are TRBV3-1 and TRBJ2-7, with D unresolved. CDR1 is LGHDT, CDR2 YNNKEL, per germline (reference sequence). V lost 0 bases and J 7 bases, leaving 19 bases between the germline ends. The CDR3 totals 16 residues.

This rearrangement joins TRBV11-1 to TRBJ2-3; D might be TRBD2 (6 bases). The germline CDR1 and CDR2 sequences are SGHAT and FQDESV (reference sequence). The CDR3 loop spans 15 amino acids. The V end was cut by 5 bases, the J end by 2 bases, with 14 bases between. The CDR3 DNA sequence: TGTGCCAGCAGCCTACGACCGGGGGACACAGATACGCAGTATTTT. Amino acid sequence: CASSLRPGDTDTQYF.

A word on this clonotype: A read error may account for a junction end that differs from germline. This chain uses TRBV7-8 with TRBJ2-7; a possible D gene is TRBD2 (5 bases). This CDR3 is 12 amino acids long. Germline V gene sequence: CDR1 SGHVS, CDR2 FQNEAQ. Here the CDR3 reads CAGSLASNEQYF. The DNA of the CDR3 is TGTGCCGGCAGCTTAGCGAGCAACGAGCAGTACTTC.

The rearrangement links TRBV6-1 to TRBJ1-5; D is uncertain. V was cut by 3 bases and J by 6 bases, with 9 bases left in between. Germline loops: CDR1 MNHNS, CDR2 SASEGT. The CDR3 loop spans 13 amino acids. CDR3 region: CASSEIEGQPQHF. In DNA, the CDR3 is TGTGCCAGCAGTGAGATAGAAGGTCAGCCCCAGCATTTT.

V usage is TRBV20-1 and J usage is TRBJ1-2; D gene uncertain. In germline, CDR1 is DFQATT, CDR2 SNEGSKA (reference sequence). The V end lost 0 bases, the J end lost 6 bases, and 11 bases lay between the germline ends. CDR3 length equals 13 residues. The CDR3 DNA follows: TGCAGTGCTAGAGATCGATCTAGGGATGGCTACACCTTC. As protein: CSARDRSRDGYTF.

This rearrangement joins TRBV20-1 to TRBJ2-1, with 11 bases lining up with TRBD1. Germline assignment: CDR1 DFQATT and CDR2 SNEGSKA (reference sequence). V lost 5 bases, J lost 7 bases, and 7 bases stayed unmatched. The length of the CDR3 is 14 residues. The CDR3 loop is CSAGRDRGMNEQFF. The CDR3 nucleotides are TGCAGTGCTGGCCGGGACAGGGGGATGAATGAGCAGTTCTTC.

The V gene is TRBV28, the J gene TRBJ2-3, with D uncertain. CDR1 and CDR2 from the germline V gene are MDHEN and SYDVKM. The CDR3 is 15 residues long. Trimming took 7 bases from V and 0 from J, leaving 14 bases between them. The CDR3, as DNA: TGTGCCAGCACCCCTCTCTATATTAGCACAGATACGCAGTATTTT. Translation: CASTPLYISTDTQYF.

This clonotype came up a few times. The CDR3 DNA follows: TGTGCCAGCAGTTACCCAGGGAGTGGGACCAAAAACATTCAGTACTTC. This gives the protein CASSYPGSGTKNIQYF. V usage is TRBV28 and J usage is TRBJ2-4; D possibly matches TRBD1 or TRBD2 (5 bases each). The ends were cut back, 4 bases at V and 2 bases at J, with 15 bases in the middle. The germline gives CDR1 MDHEN, CDR2 SYDVKM. The CDR3 extends over 16 amino acids.

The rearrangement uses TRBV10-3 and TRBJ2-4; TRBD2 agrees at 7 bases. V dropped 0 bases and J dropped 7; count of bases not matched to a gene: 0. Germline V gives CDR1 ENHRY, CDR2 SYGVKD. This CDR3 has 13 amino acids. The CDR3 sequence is CAISESGGNIQYF. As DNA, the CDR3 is TGTGCCATCAGTGAGTCGGGGGGGAACATTCAGTACTTC.

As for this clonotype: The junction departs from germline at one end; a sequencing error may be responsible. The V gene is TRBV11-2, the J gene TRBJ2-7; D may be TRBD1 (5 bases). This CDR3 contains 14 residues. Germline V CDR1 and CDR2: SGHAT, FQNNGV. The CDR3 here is CASSHEWGSYGQYF. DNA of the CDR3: TGTGCCAGCAGCCACGAATGGGGCTCCTACGGGCAGTACTTC.

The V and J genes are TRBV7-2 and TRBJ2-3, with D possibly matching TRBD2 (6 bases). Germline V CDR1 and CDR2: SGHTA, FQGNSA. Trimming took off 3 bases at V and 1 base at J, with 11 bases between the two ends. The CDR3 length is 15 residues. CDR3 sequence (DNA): TGTGCCAGCAGCTTCGGGGCTAGCGGCACAGATACGCAGTATTTT. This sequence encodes CASSFGASGTDTQYF.

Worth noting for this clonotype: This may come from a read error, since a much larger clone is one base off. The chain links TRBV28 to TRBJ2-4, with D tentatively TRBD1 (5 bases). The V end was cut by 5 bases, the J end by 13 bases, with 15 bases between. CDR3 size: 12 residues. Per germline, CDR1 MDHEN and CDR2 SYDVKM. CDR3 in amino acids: CASSVPGLAQYF. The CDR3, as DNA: TGTGCCAGCAGTGTTCCAGGGCTTGCACAGTACTTC.

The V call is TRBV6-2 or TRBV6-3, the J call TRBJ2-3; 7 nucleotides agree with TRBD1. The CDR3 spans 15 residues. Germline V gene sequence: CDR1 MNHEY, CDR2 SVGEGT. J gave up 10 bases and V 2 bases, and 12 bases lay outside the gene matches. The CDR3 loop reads CASSYGRSGTASQYF. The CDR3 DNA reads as TGTGCCAGCAGTTACGGTAGATCCGGGACAGCGTCGCAGTATTTT.

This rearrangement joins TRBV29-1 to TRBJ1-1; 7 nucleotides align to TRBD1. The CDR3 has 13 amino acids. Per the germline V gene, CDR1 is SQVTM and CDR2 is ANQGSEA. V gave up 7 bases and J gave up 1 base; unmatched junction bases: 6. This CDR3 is CSGRTGPNTEAFF. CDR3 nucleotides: TGCAGCGGGAGGACAGGACCGAACACTGAAGCTTTCTTT.